These T cell receptor beta chains were read from a single sample in a study of blood T cell repertoires in COVID-19. Clones were sequenced by immunoSEQ multiplex PCR, and TCRdb holds only the in-frame ones, with some missing. The sample lists under 85,000 clones, about 81% occurring once. The specimen was peripheral blood. The receptors were sampled from an older man with acute or convalescent COVID-19. The CDR3 runs from the conserved cysteine through the conserved F or W. D genes are given only for firm matches. Rows give clone size only sometimes, using once, few, many, or a class for an expanded clone.

J	V	D	size	CDR3	DNA
TRBJ2-7	TRBV3-1/TRBV3-2	TRBD2	NA	CASSQLTTSGRGSYEQYF	TGTGCCAGCAGCCAACTCACTACTAGCGGAAGGGGGTCCTACGAGCAGTACTTC
TRBJ2-6	TRBV9	TRBD1	NA	CASSHRTGWGSGANVLTF	TGTGCCAGCAGCCACCGGACAGGCTGGGGCTCTGGGGCCAACGTCCTGACTTTC
TRBJ1-1	TRBV19	NA	NA	CASSIARTDTEAFF	TGTGCCAGTAGTATAGCACGGACAGACACTGAAGCTTTCTTT
TRBJ2-3	TRBV30	TRBD1	NA	CAWSVQGDTQYF	TGTGCCTGGAGTGTACAGGGGGATACGCAGTATTTT
TRBJ1-2	TRBV7-9	NA	NA	CASSSVGLSYGYTF	TGTGCCAGCAGCTCTGTTGGACTGAGCTATGGCTACACCTTC
TRBJ2-5	TRBV28	TRBD2	NA	CASSLAGDETQYF	TGTGCCAGCAGTTTAGCGGGGGACGAGACCCAGTACTTC
TRBJ2-2	TRBV27	NA	few	CASMKGWSVEAGELFF	TGTGCCAGCATGAAGGGGTGGAGTGTTGAGGCCGGGGAGCTGTTTTTT
TRBJ1-4	TRBV5-8	NA	NA	CASGQGWTNEKLFF	TGTGCCAGCGGGCAGGGGTGGACTAATGAAAAACTGTTTTTT
TRBJ2-1	TRBV28	TRBD2	NA	CASSLWKLAGVNEQFF	TGTGCCAGCAGTTTATGGAAGCTAGCGGGAGTGAATGAGCAGTTCTTC
TRBJ1-5	TRBV6-6	NA	NA	CASRTSGSNQPQHF	TGTGCCAGCAGAACTAGCGGCAGCAATCAGCCCCAGCATTTT
TRBJ1-6	TRBV29-1	NA	NA	CSPGSPLDNGSPLHF	TGCAGCCCCGGGAGCCCACTCGACAATGGTTCACCCCTCCACTTT
TRBJ1-4	TRBV18	NA	NA	CASSPVVGGRSNEKLFF	TGTGCCAGCTCACCAGTCGTGGGTGGAAGGAGTAATGAAAAACTGTTTTTT
TRBJ1-1	TRBV28	TRBD1	once	CASSSGGARTEAFF	TGTGCCAGCAGTTCAGGGGGCGCCCGGACTGAAGCTTTCTTT
TRBJ2-1	TRBV19	TRBD1	NA	CASSIGRGRGVGYGNEQFF	TGTGCCAGTAGTATCGGCAGGGGGCGTGGGGTTGGGTATGGCAATGAGCAGTTCTTC
TRBJ2-1	TRBV6-2/TRBV6-3	TRBD2	NA	CASSYSGRDNEQFF	TGTGCCAGCAGTTACTCAGGGAGGGACAATGAGCAGTTCTTC
TRBJ2-5	TRBV24-1	NA	NA	CATSEPGRGGQETQYF	TGTGCCACCAGTGAACCCGGGCGAGGAGGACAAGAGACCCAGTACTTC
TRBJ2-1	TRBV6-6	TRBD2	NA	CASSYSGAGDEQFF	TGTGCCAGCAGTTACTCAGGAGCGGGAGACGAGCAGTTCTTC
TRBJ2-1	TRBV5-1	TRBD2	few	CASSRGGNEQFF	TGCGCCAGCTCGCGGGGGGGTAATGAGCAGTTCTTC
TRBJ1-2	TRBV7-9	NA	NA	CASSLAQGTYGYTF	TGTGCCAGCAGCTTAGCGCAGGGGACCTATGGCTACACCTTC
TRBJ2-5	TRBV29-1	NA	NA	CSVGRPPSAQETQYF	TGCAGCGTTGGGCGTCCCCCTAGCGCACAAGAGACCCAGTACTTC
TRBJ2-2	TRBV7-9	NA	NA	CASTLYGGPTGELFF	TGTGCCAGCACCCTCTACGGAGGGCCTACCGGGGAGCTGTTTTTT
TRBJ2-6	TRBV29-1	NA	NA	CSVDESSGANVLTF	TGCAGCGTTGACGAGAGCTCTGGGGCCAACGTCCTGACTTTC
TRBJ2-2	TRBV18	NA	once	CASSPQGLNTGELFF	TGTGCCAGCTCACCGCAGGGGCTGAACACCGGGGAGCTGTTTTTT
TRBJ2-7	TRBV6-5	NA	NA	CASSYVPGQTYEQYF	TGTGCCAGCAGTTACGTTCCCGGACAGACCTACGAGCAGTACTTC
TRBJ2-7	TRBV4-2	TRBD2	few	CASSQDHLAGGLLSYEQYF	TGTGCCAGCAGCCAAGATCATCTAGCGGGAGGTCTCCTCTCCTACGAGCAGTACTTC
TRBJ2-3	TRBV5-1	NA	NA	CASSTLQGSTDTQYF	TGCGCCAGCAGCACCCTACAGGGAAGCACAGATACGCAGTATTTT
TRBJ2-7	TRBV19	TRBD2	NA	CASSSWGLAGATYEQYF	TGTGCCAGTAGTAGTTGGGGACTAGCGGGGGCGACCTACGAGCAGTACTTC
TRBJ2-1	TRBV5-1	TRBD1	NA	CASSSGAGGINEQFF	TGCGCCAGCAGCTCAGGGGCAGGGGGCATTAATGAGCAGTTCTTC
TRBJ2-1	TRBV29-1	NA	NA	CSVEGQIAVTYNEQFF	TGCAGCGTTGAGGGCCAAATAGCGGTGACTTACAATGAGCAGTTCTTC
TRBJ1-5	TRBV7-2	TRBD1	NA	CASSGGQLSNQPQHF	TGTGCCAGCAGCGGGGGACAGCTTAGCAATCAGCCCCAGCATTTT
TRBJ1-1	TRBV6-4	NA	NA	CASSDSSRGTEAFF	TGTGCCAGCAGTGACTCGAGCAGGGGAACTGAAGCTTTCTTT
TRBJ2-3	TRBV5-6	NA	NA	CASRSGTQYF	TGTGCCAGCAGGTCGGGTACGCAGTATTTT
TRBJ2-3	TRBV4-1	TRBD2	few	CASSPRGGLADTQYF	TGCGCCAGCAGCCCGCGGGGGGGCCTGGCAGATACGCAGTATTTT
TRBJ1-5	TRBV27	NA	few	CASSLWGLKKGNQPQHF	TGTGCCAGCAGTCTTTGGGGACTGAAGAAAGGCAATCAGCCCCAGCATTTT
TRBJ2-5	TRBV5-1	NA	NA	CASTGETQYF	TGCGCCAGCACAGGGGAGACCCAGTACTTC
TRBJ1-1	TRBV6-5	NA	NA	CASSLVWGPGVVTFF	TGTGCCAGCAGTCTCGTGTGGGGGCCAGGGGTCGTAACTTTCTTT
TRBJ1-2	TRBV6-5	TRBD1	NA	CASTWPGQGSGYTF	TGTGCCAGCACCTGGCCTGGACAGGGATCTGGCTACACCTTC
TRBJ2-7	TRBV28	NA	NA	CASGVRDSYEQYF	TGTGCCAGCGGCGTGCGGGACTCCTACGAGCAGTACTTC
TRBJ1-3	TRBV2	TRBD1	few	CASSQGQENTIYF	TGTGCCAGCTCACAGGGACAGGAAAACACCATATATTTT
TRBJ2-5	TRBV3-1/TRBV3-2	NA	once	CASRRQAIKETQYF	TGTGCCAGCAGGAGACAGGCGATTAAAGAGACCCAGTACTTC
TRBJ1-3	TRBV18	NA	NA	CASSLSEAIYF	TGTGCCAGCTCACTCAGCGAGGCCATATATTTT
TRBJ2-1	TRBV19	TRBD2	few	CASSIRNSGVGNEQFF	TGTGCCAGTAGTATAAGAAATAGCGGGGTCGGGAATGAGCAGTTCTTC
TRBJ2-3	TRBV24-1	TRBD1	NA	CATSDPATGRYTDTQYF	TGTGCCACCAGTGATCCCGCGACAGGGCGGTACACAGATACGCAGTATTTT
TRBJ1-1	TRBV7-3	NA	NA	CASSRPRGAFF	TGTGCCAGCAGCCGACCACGGGGAGCTTTCTTT
TRBJ2-1	TRBV7-2	TRBD2	NA	CASSFGGGPGNEQFF	TGTGCCAGCAGCTTTGGGGGAGGGCCCGGCAATGAGCAGTTCTTC
TRBJ2-2	TRBV13	NA	NA	CASSQRGLGGTGELFF	TGTGCCAGCAGCCAAAGGGGGCTGGGGGGCACCGGGGAGCTGTTTTTT
TRBJ2-5	TRBV19	NA	NA	CASSIFRGSGEETQYF	TGTGCCAGTAGTATATTCCGTGGGAGTGGGGAAGAGACCCAGTACTTC
TRBJ1-1	TRBV7-3	NA	NA	CASSLRAGLQYEAFF	TGTGCCAGCAGCTTAAGGGCAGGGCTTCAGTATGAAGCTTTCTTT
TRBJ1-5	TRBV19	NA	NA	CASSIDRVFDQPQHF	TGTGCCAGTAGTATAGACAGGGTTTTCGATCAGCCCCAGCATTTT
TRBJ2-3	TRBV7-2	NA	NA	CASSPYGDTQYF	TGTGCCAGCAGCCCCTATGGTGATACGCAGTATTTT
TRBJ2-1	TRBV7-2	NA	NA	CASSVGTPINEQFF	TGTGCCAGCAGCGTCGGGACTCCTATCAATGAGCAGTTCTTC